This T cell receptor beta chain came from a study of T cell clones after liver transplantation. Study summary: Three of eight recipients were HCV-positive; others had non-autoimmune, non-viral indications.

Study conclusions and caveats: A significant post-transplant drop in circulating graft-donor-reactive CD4 TCRbeta sequences occurred in most of the 8 subjects. Compared with third party-reactive sequences, donor-reactive ones declined more, independent of withdrawal success.

The CDR3 sequence is 16 residues long. V was pared by 0 bases and J by 5 bases, with 7 bases of the junction left unmatched. CDR1 and CDR2 (germline): LNHNV, YYDKDF (reference sequence). A word on this clone: Its antigen is unidentified.

Some clones are missing from TCRdb's copy, which holds only in-frame ones; the method was immunoSEQ multiplex PCR. The sample records 70,000 to 80,000 clones, 90% being singletons. The sequence came from a human donor who received a liver transplant. The sample was CD4+ T cells from blood, taken before liver transplant. The chain joins TRBV15 to TRBJ2-7, with 10 bases aligning to TRBD2. CDR3 region: CATSREVSLAGDEQYF. The CDR3 nucleotides are TGTGCCACCAGCAGAGAAGTGAGCCTAGCGGGAGACGAGCAGTACTTC.